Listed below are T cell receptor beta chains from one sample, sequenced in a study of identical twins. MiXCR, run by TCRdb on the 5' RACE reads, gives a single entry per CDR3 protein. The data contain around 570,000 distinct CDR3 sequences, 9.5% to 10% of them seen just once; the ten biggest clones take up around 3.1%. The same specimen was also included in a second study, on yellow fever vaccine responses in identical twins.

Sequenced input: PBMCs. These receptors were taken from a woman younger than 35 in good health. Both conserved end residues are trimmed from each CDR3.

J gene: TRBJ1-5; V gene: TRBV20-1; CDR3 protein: SARVWNQPQH
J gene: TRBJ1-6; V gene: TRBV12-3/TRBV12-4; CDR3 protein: ASSGQGYTNLH
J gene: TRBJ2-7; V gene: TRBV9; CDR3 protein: ASSVAADSSYEQY
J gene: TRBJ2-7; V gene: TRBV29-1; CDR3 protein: SVDPGSHEQY
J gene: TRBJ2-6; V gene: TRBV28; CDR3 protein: ASSGSDSGANVLT
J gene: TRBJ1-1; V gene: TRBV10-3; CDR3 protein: AISDAGDTEAF
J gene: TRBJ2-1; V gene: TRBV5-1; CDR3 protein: ASSLEGLATYNEQF
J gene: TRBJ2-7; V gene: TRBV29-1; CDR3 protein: SVEEMGYEQY
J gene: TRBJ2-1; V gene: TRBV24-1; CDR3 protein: ATGRADSYNEQF
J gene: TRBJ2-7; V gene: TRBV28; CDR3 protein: ASSRSAYEQY
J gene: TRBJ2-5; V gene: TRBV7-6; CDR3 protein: ASSSLNGQGAQETQC
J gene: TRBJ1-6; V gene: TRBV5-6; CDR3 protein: ASTDRSSYNSPLH
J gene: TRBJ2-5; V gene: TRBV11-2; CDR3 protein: ASSLDSSGRGQETQY
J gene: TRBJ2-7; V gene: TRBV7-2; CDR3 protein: ASSPRPESTYEQY
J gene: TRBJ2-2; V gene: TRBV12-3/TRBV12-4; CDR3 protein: ASNPAGAATNRELF
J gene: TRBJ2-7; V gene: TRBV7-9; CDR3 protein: ASSLALMGQGRYEQY
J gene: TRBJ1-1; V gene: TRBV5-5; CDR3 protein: ASSLRRTTGVNTEAF
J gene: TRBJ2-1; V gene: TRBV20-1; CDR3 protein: SARAYLKGRAYNEQF
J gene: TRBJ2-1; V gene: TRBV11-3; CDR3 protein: ASSLRTGASNEQF
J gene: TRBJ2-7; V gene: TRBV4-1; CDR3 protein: ASSQDPGTNSYEQY
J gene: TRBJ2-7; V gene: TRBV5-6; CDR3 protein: ASSTTSGVGYEQY
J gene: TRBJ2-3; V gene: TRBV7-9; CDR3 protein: ASSLAGTLDTDTQY
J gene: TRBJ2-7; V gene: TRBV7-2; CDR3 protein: ASSVDRGYEQY
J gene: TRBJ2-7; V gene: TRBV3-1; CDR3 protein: ASSQDGGSFEQY